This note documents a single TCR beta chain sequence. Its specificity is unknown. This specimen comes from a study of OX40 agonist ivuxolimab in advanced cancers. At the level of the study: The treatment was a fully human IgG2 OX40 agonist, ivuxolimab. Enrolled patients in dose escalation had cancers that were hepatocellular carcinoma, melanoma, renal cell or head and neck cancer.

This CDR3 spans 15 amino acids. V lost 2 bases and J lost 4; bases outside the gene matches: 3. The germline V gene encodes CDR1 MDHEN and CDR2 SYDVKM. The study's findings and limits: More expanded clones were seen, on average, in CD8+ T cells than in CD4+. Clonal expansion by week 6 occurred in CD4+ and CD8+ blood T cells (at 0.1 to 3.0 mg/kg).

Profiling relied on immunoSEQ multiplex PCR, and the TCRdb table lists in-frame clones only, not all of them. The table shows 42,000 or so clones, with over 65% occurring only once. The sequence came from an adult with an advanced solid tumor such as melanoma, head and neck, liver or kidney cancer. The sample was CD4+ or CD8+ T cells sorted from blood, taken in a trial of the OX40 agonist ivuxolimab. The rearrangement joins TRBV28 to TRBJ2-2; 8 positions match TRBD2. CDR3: CASSLLAGSTGELFF. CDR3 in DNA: TGTGCCAGCAGTTTACTAGCGGGTTCCACCGGGGAGCTGTTTTTT.